Shown below are 27 T cell receptor beta chains from a single sample sequenced in a study of blood T cell repertoires in COVID-19. Profiling relied on immunoSEQ multiplex PCR, and the TCRdb table lists in-frame clones only, not all of them. The table records 200,000 to 250,000 clones, around four fifths of them present only once. The source material was peripheral blood. These receptors were obtained from a woman of 80 years or more with active or convalescent COVID-19.

This chain links TRBV5-1 with TRBJ2-7; tentative D call: TRBD2 (6 bases). The CDR3 runs to 15 residues. Germline CDR1 SGHRS, CDR2 YFSETQ. The germline V and J ends were trimmed by 4 bases and 2 bases, with 16 bases remaining between them. The CDR3 DNA follows: TGCGCCAGCAGCCCCTCTTTAACGGGGGCCTACGAGCAGTACTTC. Its protein is CASSPSLTGAYEQYF.

V usage is TRBV9 and J usage is TRBJ2-2, with 9 bases fitting TRBD1. CDR3 size: 17 residues. The V and J ends lost 3 bases and 1 base, in that order; junction bases with no gene match: 7. Germline lookup yields CDR1 SGDLS and CDR2 YYNGEE. The chain's CDR3 is CASSAPTGGGNTGELFF. CDR3 nucleotide sequence: TGTGCCAGCAGCGCACCAACAGGGGGCGGGAACACCGGGGAGCTGTTTTTT.

The CDR3 nucleotides read TGCGCCAGCAGTTCCCCAGGGGAAGGTGGGCAGTACTTC. Residues: CASSSPGEGGQYF. The chain carries TRBV5-1 and TRBJ2-7; tentatively, D is TRBD1 (6 bases). V lost 5 bases, J lost 9 bases, and 18 bases lay in between. This CDR3 comprises 13 residues. CDR1 and CDR2 from the germline V gene are SGHRS and YFSETQ.

The V call is TRBV18, the J call TRBJ2-1, with no clear D. The CDR3 extends over 14 amino acids. V dropped 0 bases and J dropped 7 bases, with 10 bases sitting between them. CDR1 and CDR2 from the germline V gene are KGHSH and LQKENI. The CDR3 reads CASSPPPGRNEQFF. In nucleotides, the CDR3 is TGTGCCAGCTCACCACCTCCAGGTCGGAATGAGCAGTTCTTC.

This clone has more than one count but fewer than ten. This chain joins TRBV18 and TRBJ2-7, with 10 bases aligning to TRBD2. CDR1 is KGHSH, CDR2 LQKENI, per germline. V lost 1 base, J lost 0 bases, and 0 bases stayed unmatched. The CDR3 spans 15 residues. The CDR3 sequence is CASSPQRGGSYEQYF. The CDR3 coding sequence is TGTGCCAGCTCACCACAGCGGGGGGGCTCCTACGAGCAGTACTTC.

This chain uses TRBV19 with TRBJ2-1; 11 nucleotides match TRBD2. The V gene end was trimmed by 6 bases and the J gene end by 2 bases; junction bases not matched to a gene: 9. From germline, CDR1 is LNHDA and CDR2 SQIVND (reference sequence). CDR3 size: 17 residues. The CDR3 DNA reads TGTGCCAGTAGGACTAGCGGGAAGGGTAATACCTACAATGAGCAGTTCTTC. It encodes CASRTSGKGNTYNEQFF. The full variable domain, in which reference TRBV19 and TRBJ2-1 provide the parts outside the CDR3, is DGGITQSPKYLFRKEGQNVTLSCEQNLNHDAMYWYRQDPGQGLRLIYYSQIVNDFQKGDIAEGYSVSREKKESFPLTVTSAQKNPTAFYLCASRTSGKGNTYNEQFFGPGTRLTVL.

The gene calls are TRBV28 and TRBJ1-4; no definite D call. The CDR3 spans 16 residues. V was trimmed by 5 bases and J by 0 bases, leaving 13 bases between them. Germline CDR1 is MDHEN and CDR2 is SYDVKM. CDR3 nucleotide sequence: TGTGCCAGCAGTCCCCCTCACACAGCAACTAATGAAAAACTGTTTTTT. Translating gives CASSPPHTATNEKLFF.

V and J are TRBV5-1 and TRBJ2-7, with D maybe TRBD1 (5 bases). Per the germline V gene, CDR1 is SGHRS and CDR2 is YFSETQ. The CDR3 consists of 13 residues. The V and J ends lost 7 bases and 1 base respectively, with 12 bases between them. The CDR3 sequence: CASGAPESYEQYF. CDR3 nucleotide sequence: TGCGCCAGCGGGGCGCCCGAGTCCTACGAGCAGTACTTC.

J is TRBJ2-5 and V is TRBV10-1; D not certain. Germline V gene data show CDR1 as WNHNN and CDR2 as SYGVQD (reference sequence). V lost 10 bases and J lost 5, with 17 bases in between. CDR3 length: 13 residues. As DNA, the CDR3 is TGCGCCACCAGGTGGAGTGGTGCGGAGACCCAGTACTTC. Its translation: CATRWSGAETQYF.

The chain joins TRBV7-8 to TRBJ1-2; possible D gene TRBD1, 6 bases. From germline, CDR1 is SGHVS and CDR2 FQNEAQ. The CDR3 spans 14 residues. V was shortened by 5 bases and J by 2 bases, with 12 bases between the two germline ends. CDR3 sequence: CASSVSGTNYGYTF. CDR3 coding DNA: TGTGCCAGCAGCGTATCCGGGACAAACTATGGCTACACCTTC.

The rearrangement joins TRBV11-3 to TRBJ2-3, with TRBD2 matching over 9 bases. Germline CDR1 SGHNT, CDR2 YENEEA. CDR3 size: 15 residues. V shed 5 bases and J 10 bases; nucleotides not matched to a gene: 13. The CDR3 reads CASSPAGGVGLAQYF. CDR3 nucleotides: TGTGCCAGCAGCCCAGCGGGGGGAGTCGGGCTTGCGCAGTATTTT.

Only one count was recorded for this clone. The chain links TRBV10-1 to TRBJ2-1; TRBD2 matches 12 bases. The ends lost 6 bases at V and 5 bases at J; junction bases unmatched: 8. The CDR3 consists of 16 residues. Per the germline V gene, CDR1 is WNHNN and CDR2 is SYGVQD (reference sequence). CDR3 sequence: CASRTTSGSGNNEQFF. The CDR3, as DNA: TGCGCCAGCAGAACGACTAGCGGGAGTGGAAACAATGAGCAGTTCTTC.

V and J are TRBV29-1 and TRBJ2-3, with 7 bases that match TRBD2. J was trimmed by 2 bases and V by 1 base; bases with no gene match: 3. The CDR3 runs to 14 residues. Germline loops: CDR1 SQVTM, CDR2 ANQGSEA. The CDR3 is CSVEVSGFTDTQYF. CDR3 nucleotides: TGCAGCGTTGAAGTTAGCGGGTTCACAGATACGCAGTATTTT.

This chain links TRBV5-8 with TRBJ1-2; D perhaps matches TRBD1 (5 bases). The germline V gene has CDR1 SGHTS and CDR2 YDEGEE. The CDR3 runs 14 residues. The V end lost 4 bases, the J end lost 8 bases, and 18 bases lay between the germline ends. The CDR3 DNA reads TGTGCCAGCAGCCCGGGAGGGACTTTGTGGGGCTACACCTTC. It is translated as CASSPGGTLWGYTF.

To note about this clone: This sample also contains other DNA sequences that code for the same CDR3. This sequence joins TRBV5-1 and TRBJ1-2; 8 positions match TRBD1. CDR3 length equals 13 residues. Unmatched junction bases numbered 2, after V lost 4 bases and J lost 3 bases. CDR1 is SGHRS, CDR2 YFSETQ, per germline. CDR3 sequence: CASSGQGDYGYTF. CDR3 DNA sequence: TGCGCCAGCAGCGGACAGGGTGACTATGGCTACACCTTC.

This clone appeared a few times. The sample has other DNA sequences that encode this CDR3 too. The chain carries TRBV3-1 (or the pseudogene TRBV3-2) and TRBJ2-3; perhaps TRBD2 as D (6 bases). The CDR3 contains 15 residues. Germline V gene data show CDR1 as LGHDT and CDR2 as YNNKEL (reference sequence). V was trimmed by 3 bases and J by 2 bases, leaving 12 bases between them. Here the CDR3 DNA reads TGTGCCAGCAGCCAGCGGGGACCCTCCACAGATACGCAGTATTTT. Amino acid sequence: CASSQRGPSTDTQYF.

In DNA form, the CDR3 reads TGTGCCAGTAGTATAGCTTTGGGACTAGCACCAAGCACAGATACGCAGTATTTT. The encoded protein is CASSIALGLAPSTDTQYF. This chain uses TRBV19 with TRBJ2-3; 9 bases fit TRBD2. This CDR3 has 18 residues. Looked up from germline, CDR1 is LNHDA and CDR2 is SQIVND (reference sequence). Trimming cost V 1 base and J 0 bases; bases outside gene matches: 8.

The rearrangement joins TRBV18 to TRBJ1-2; 7 bases align to TRBD1. J was trimmed by 6 bases and V by 4 bases; bases with no gene match: 8. Germline CDR1 KGHSH, CDR2 LQKENI. The CDR3 spans 14 residues. As DNA, the CDR3 is TGTGCCAGCTCACGAGACCGACAGGGAGATGGCTACACCTTC. Residues: CASSRDRQGDGYTF.

The chain joins TRBV15 to TRBJ1-2, with TRBD1 matching 8 bases. V shed 2 bases and J 6 bases; nucleotides not matched to a gene: 8. The germline gives CDR1 LNHNV, CDR2 YYDKDF (reference sequence). There are 15 residues in the CDR3. The CDR3 region has the DNA TGTGCCACCAGCAGACCCTTGGACAGGGCGAATGGCTACACCTTC. Translated: CATSRPLDRANGYTF.

The chain carries TRBV19 and TRBJ1-2; 11 bases match TRBD1. The trim removed 8 bases at V and 4 bases at J, leaving 15 bases unmatched. The germline V gene has CDR1 LNHDA and CDR2 SQIVND (reference sequence). The CDR3 length is 17 residues. The CDR3 is CASRSGQGALLGYGYTF. In DNA, the CDR3 is TGTGCCAGTCGATCAGGACAGGGGGCTTTGTTGGGCTATGGCTACACCTTC.

J is TRBJ1-2 and V is TRBV24-1; 8 bases fit TRBD1. This CDR3 is built from 18 residues. V was clipped by 4 bases and J by 0 bases; unmatched bases: 12. Germline CDR1 KGHDR, CDR2 SFDVKD. The CDR3, as DNA: TGTGCCACCAGTGACCCCGGACAGGGCCCAGATGCTAACTATGGCTACACCTTC. This encodes CATSDPGQGPDANYGYTF.

The chain carries TRBV11-2 and TRBJ2-1; 7 bases fit TRBD2. Germline V gene data show CDR1 as SGHAT and CDR2 as FQNNGV. The V gene end was trimmed by 3 bases and the J gene end by 5 bases; junction bases not matched to a gene: 10. The CDR3 covers 16 residues. CDR3 in amino acids: CASSFFRGRENNEQFF. The CDR3 bases are TGTGCCAGCAGCTTCTTTCGCGGGAGAGAAAACAATGAGCAGTTCTTC.

V is TRBV28 and J is TRBJ1-1; possible D gene TRBD1, 5 bases. V was cut by 6 bases and J by 4 bases, with 12 bases left in between. This CDR3 is built from 13 residues. Germline CDR1 and CDR2: MDHEN and SYDVKM. CDR3 protein: CASSTGKTTEAFF. Here the CDR3 DNA reads TGTGCCAGCAGCACAGGAAAGACCACTGAAGCTTTCTTT.

The chain is built from TRBV6-4 and TRBJ1-5, with a weak D call TRBD1 (5 bases). Trimming took 3 bases from V and 0 from J, leaving 12 bases between them. The CDR3 consists of 16 residues. Germline assignment: CDR1 MRHNA and CDR2 SNTAGT. The CDR3, as DNA: TGTGCCAGCAGTGATAGGGGTCTTCATAGCAATCAGCCCCAGCATTTT. Its translation: CASSDRGLHSNQPQHF.

This clone showed up just a few times. The V call is TRBV6-2 or TRBV6-3, the J call TRBJ2-3; TRBD1 agrees at 9 bases. J was trimmed by 5 bases and V by 5 bases; bases with no gene match: 17. This CDR3 has 18 amino acids. CDR1 and CDR2 from the germline V gene are MNHEY and SVGEGT. The CDR3 coding sequence is TGTGCCAGCAGTCGCTCTACCGGGACAGGGTCAAGGGAAGATACGCAGTATTTT. It encodes CASSRSTGTGSREDTQYF.

The chain combines TRBV28 with TRBJ2-3, with 8 bases identical to TRBD2. This CDR3 contains 14 residues. CDR1 is MDHEN and CDR2 is SYDVKM in the germline V gene. The ends lost 4 bases at V and 1 base at J; junction bases unmatched: 1. CDR3 protein: CASSWTSRTDTQYF. The DNA of the CDR3 is TGTGCCAGCAGTTGGACTAGCCGCACAGATACGCAGTATTTT.

This rearrangement joins TRBV29-1 to TRBJ1-4, with 11 bases that match TRBD1. The CDR3 has 14 amino acids. The germline CDR1 and CDR2 sequences are SQVTM and ANQGSEA. V lost 7 bases to trimming and J lost 8 bases; unmatched junction nucleotides: 9. The CDR3 reads CSGTGGFSGEKLFF. The CDR3 nucleotides read TGCAGCGGGACAGGGGGCTTTTCGGGAGAAAAACTGTTTTTT.